Following are 25 T cell receptor beta chains from one sample sequenced in a study of OX40 agonist ivuxolimab in advanced cancers. TCRdb's copy holds only in-frame clones and misses some; the assay was immunoSEQ multiplex PCR. This table has tens of thousands of clones, roughly 90% appearing once. The specimen was CD4+ or CD8+ T cells sorted from blood, collected in a trial of the OX40 agonist ivuxolimab. The receptors here all came from an adult with an advanced solid tumor such as melanoma, head and neck, liver or kidney cancer.

J is TRBJ2-1 and V is TRBV7-8, with D tentatively TRBD2 (5 bases). This CDR3 is 14 amino acids long. Germline loops: CDR1 SGHVS, CDR2 FQNEAQ. V lost 1 base to trimming and J lost 7 bases, with 11 bases between them. The CDR3 protein is CASSLGGSGNEQFF. CDR3 bases: TGTGCCAGCAGCTTAGGGGGATCGGGGAATGAGCAGTTCTTC.

The gene calls are TRBV10-2 and TRBJ2-1; TRBD2 matches at 10 bases. Germline V gene lookup returns CDR1 WSHSY and CDR2 SAAADI. With V trimmed by 6 bases and J by 4 bases, 9 bases remained unmatched. This CDR3 spans 16 amino acids. CDR3 in DNA: TGCGCCAGCAGCGCCCGAGGGACTAGCGTGTACAATGAGCAGTTCTTC. This sequence encodes CASSARGTSVYNEQFF.

The chain employs TRBV5-6 and TRBJ1-4; maybe TRBD1 (6 bases). Germline values: CDR1 SGHDT, CDR2 YYEEEE. Trimming left V 6 bases short and J 5 bases short, with 14 bases between. The CDR3 length is 14 residues. The CDR3 is CASKQGEQNEKLFF. In DNA form, the CDR3 reads TGTGCCAGCAAACAGGGAGAACAAAATGAAAAACTGTTTTTT.

The chain has TRBV5-8 and TRBJ1-5, with D perhaps matching TRBD1 (5 bases). This CDR3 contains 16 residues. The V and J ends lost 2 bases and 9 bases respectively, with 21 bases between them. From germline, CDR1 is SGHTS and CDR2 YDEGEE. DNA for the CDR3: TGTGCCAGCAGCTTTGCGGCGGGGCTTGAAATTCGGCCCCAGCATTTT. The encoded protein is CASSFAAGLEIRPQHF.

The rearrangement joins TRBV6-1 to TRBJ1-3, with TRBD1 identical over 8 bases. CDR1 and CDR2 from the germline V gene are MNHNS and SASEGT. J gave up 0 bases and V 6 bases, and 4 bases lay outside the gene matches. There are 15 residues in the CDR3. CDR3 amino acids: CASRGTGGSGNTIYF. In DNA, the CDR3 is TGTGCCAGCAGAGGAACAGGGGGCTCTGGAAACACCATATATTTT.

This chain uses TRBV9 with TRBJ2-1; the match to TRBD1 covers 7 bases. Germline V gene lookup returns CDR1 SGDLS and CDR2 YYNGEE. The CDR3 contains 13 residues. V gave up 0 bases and J gave up 9 bases; unmatched junction bases: 3. The CDR3 DNA sequence: TGTGCCAGCAGCGTAGAGGGGGCTCGTGAGCAGTTCTTC. It codes for CASSVEGAREQFF.

The chain is built from TRBV7-6 and TRBJ2-7; perhaps TRBD2 as D (5 bases). V was clipped by 0 bases and J by 6 bases, with 9 bases between them. This CDR3 has 13 residues. From germline, CDR1 is SGHVS and CDR2 FNYEAQ. The CDR3 DNA sequence: TGTGCCAGCAGCTTAGCGGGAGAGGGCGAGCAGTACTTC. As protein: CASSLAGEGEQYF. The whole variable domain, remainder taken from reference TRBV7-6 and TRBJ2-7, is GAGVSQSPRYKVTKRGQDVALRCDPISGHVSLYWYRQALGQGPEFLTYFNYEAQQDKSGLPNDRFSAERPEGSISTLTIQRTEQRDSAMYRCASSLAGEGEQYFGPGTRLTVT.

This sequence joins TRBV5-5 and TRBJ2-5; 10 bases map to TRBD2. The assigned J gene may be wrong: the sequence end matches TRBJ2-7 better. This CDR3 comprises 14 residues. The germline CDR1 and CDR2 sequences are SGHKS and YYEKEE (reference sequence). The CDR3 reads CASSLGLAGDEQYF. The CDR3 DNA is TGTGCCAGCAGCTTGGGTCTAGCGGGAGACGAGCAGTACTTC.

V is TRBV2 and J is TRBJ1-4, with D unclear. CDR1 and CDR2 (germline): SNHLY, FYNNEI. This CDR3 spans 13 amino acids. V lost 8 bases to trimming and J lost 6 bases, with 13 bases between them. CDR3 nucleotides: TGTGCCAGCGCCCTCGAAGCAGATGAAAAACTGTTTTTT. Its protein is CASALEADEKLFF.

The gene calls are TRBV9 and TRBJ1-5; no clear D. The CDR3 spans 14 residues. Trimming removed 2 bases from V and 4 bases from J, with 10 bases in between. Germline V gene data show CDR1 as SGDLS and CDR2 as YYNGEE. The CDR3 bases are TGTGCCAGCAGCGTTGAGGTCCCTAATCAGCCCCAGCATTTT. It yields the protein CASSVEVPNQPQHF.

The chain joins TRBV6-5 to TRBJ1-1, with TRBD1 as a possible D gene (6 bases). Germline V gene sequence: CDR1 MNHEY, CDR2 SVGAGI. The CDR3 sequence is 13 residues long. V gave up 7 bases and J gave up 1 base, with 10 bases separating them. CDR3 sequence reads: CASNQGRNTEAFF. The CDR3 coding sequence is TGTGCCAGCAATCAGGGGCGGAACACTGAAGCTTTCTTT.

The J gene is TRBJ2-7, the V gene TRBV5-1, with a tentative D call TRBD1 (5 bases). The germline CDR1 and CDR2 sequences are SGHRS and YFSETQ. Trimming removed 1 base at V and 1 base at J, with 9 bases between. CDR3 length: 14 residues. The CDR3: CASSLMDTSYEQYF. The CDR3 DNA reads as TGCGCCAGCAGCTTGATGGACACATCCTACGAGCAGTACTTC.

CDR3 protein: CASSLGVGGPKETQYF. CDR3 in DNA: TGCGCCAGCAGCTTGGGGGTCGGGGGGCCGAAAGAGACCCAGTACTTC. The V call is TRBV5-1, the J call TRBJ2-5, with D possibly being TRBD2 (7 bases). Germline V gives CDR1 SGHRS, CDR2 YFSETQ. The CDR3 has 16 amino acids. The V and J ends lost 0 bases and 3 bases respectively, with 15 bases between them. The whole variable domain, remainder taken from reference TRBV5-1 and TRBJ2-5, is KAGVTQTPRYLIKTRGQQVTLSCSPISGHRSVSWYQQTPGQGLQFLFEYFSETQRNKGNFPGRFSGRQFSNSRSEMNVSTLELGDSALYLCASSLGVGGPKETQYFGPGTRLLVL.

The chain is built from TRBV18 and TRBJ2-5; no definite D call. The CDR3 length is 13 residues. Germline V CDR1 and CDR2: KGHSH, LQKENI. The germline V and J ends were trimmed by 1 base and 1 base, with 4 bases remaining between them. CDR3 DNA: TGTGCCAGCTCACCACTCTCCCAAGAGACCCAGTACTTC. It encodes CASSPLSQETQYF. Full variable domain (rest looked up from reference TRBV18 and TRBJ2-5): NAGVMQNPRHLVRRRGQEARLRCSPMKGHSHVYWYRQLPEEGLKFMVYLQKENIIDESGMPKERFSAEFPKEGPSILRIQQVVRGDSAAYFCASSPLSQETQYFGPGTRLLVL.

This clone was observed a single time. The rearrangement joins TRBV7-9 to TRBJ2-7; D is undetermined. V dropped 6 bases and J dropped 3 bases, with 9 bases sitting between them. CDR1 SEHNR and CDR2 FQNEAQ come from the germline V gene (reference sequence). The CDR3 has 12 residues. CDR3 protein: CASRTGSYEQYF. CDR3 coding DNA: TGTGCCAGCAGGACGGGCAGCTACGAGCAGTACTTC.

The V and J genes are TRBV6-4 and TRBJ2-2; the D is unclear. Germline V lookup: CDR1 MRHNA, CDR2 SNTAGT. The CDR3 sequence is 13 residues long. Trimming took off 4 bases at V and 1 base at J, with 4 bases between the two ends. The CDR3 here is CASSAGNTGELFF. Here the CDR3 DNA reads TGTGCCAGCAGTGCCGGGAACACCGGGGAGCTGTTTTTT.

This chain links TRBV7-9 with TRBJ1-5; the D gene is possibly TRBD1 (5 bases). Per the germline V gene, CDR1 is SEHNR and CDR2 is FQNEAQ (reference sequence). The V end was cut by 6 bases, the J end by 7 bases, with 13 bases between. This CDR3 spans 13 amino acids. In DNA, the CDR3 is TGTGCCAGCAGACTAGGGTGGGGCCAGCCCCAGCATTTT. It yields the protein CASRLGWGQPQHF. Looking up the rest from reference TRBV7-9 and TRBJ1-5 gives the full variable domain: DTGVSQNPRHKITKRGQNVTFRCDPISEHNRLYWYRQTLGQGPEFLTYFQNEAQLEKSRLLSDRFSAERPKGSFSTLEIQRTEQGDSAMYLCASRLGWGQPQHFGDGTRLSIL.

This chain links TRBV6-1 with TRBJ1-5; 8 nucleotides line up with TRBD1. This CDR3 region has 15 residues. V shed 0 bases and J 6 bases; nucleotides not matched to a gene: 4. CDR1 is MNHNS and CDR2 is SASEGT in the germline V gene. The CDR3 DNA reads TGTGCCAGCAGTGAAGCGCTGGACAGGGCTCAGCCCCAGCATTTT. This sequence encodes CASSEALDRAQPQHF.

The rearrangement uses TRBV6-5 and TRBJ1-1; D call uncertain. This CDR3 has 16 amino acids. Trimming stripped 2 bases from V and 2 bases from J, with 15 bases between. The germline gives CDR1 MNHEY, CDR2 SVGAGI. This chain's CDR3 is CASSYVGSEFNTEAFF. The CDR3 DNA is TGTGCCAGCAGTTACGTAGGTTCCGAATTTAACACTGAAGCTTTCTTT.

In DNA, the CDR3 is TGTGCCGGCCTGGCGCCCGGGGCGGGCGAGCAGTACTTC. Translating it yields CAGLAPGAGEQYF. The rearrangement links TRBV27 to TRBJ2-7; D is perhaps TRBD1 or TRBD2 (5 bases each). This CDR3 has 13 amino acids. Germline V gene data show CDR1 as MNHEY and CDR2 as SMNVEV (reference sequence). Trimming took off 11 bases at V and 6 bases at J, with 20 bases between the two ends.

This clone was seen a single time. The V call is TRBV2, the J call TRBJ2-7; D not resolved. CDR1 and CDR2 (germline): SNHLY, FYNNEI. The V gene lost 0 bases and the J gene lost 5 bases, with 8 bases spanning the gap. This CDR3 has 13 amino acids. The CDR3 DNA is TGTGCCAGCAGTGAAGCTCAGAGCGACGAGCAGTACTTC. Translation gives CASSEAQSDEQYF.

The chain carries TRBV18 and TRBJ2-3; 9 bases are shared with TRBD2. CDR1 and CDR2 (germline): KGHSH, LQKENI. The trim removed 1 base at V and 0 bases at J, leaving 8 bases unmatched. CDR3 length equals 18 residues. CDR3 DNA: TGTGCCAGCTCACCACTAGCGGGGGACGACTCTAGCACAGATACGCAGTATTTT. The encoded protein is CASSPLAGDDSSTDTQYF.

The chain recombines TRBV7-9 with TRBJ1-2, with D possibly matching TRBD1 (6 bases). Germline V CDR1 and CDR2: SEHNR, FQNEAQ (reference sequence). The V gene lost 6 bases and the J gene lost 2 bases, with 10 bases spanning the gap. The CDR3 has 13 residues. The DNA of the CDR3 is TGTGCCAGCAGATTGGACAGAAACTATGGCTACACCTTC. Its translation is CASRLDRNYGYTF.

The V and J genes are TRBV6-6 and TRBJ1-5, with D tentatively TRBD1 (6 bases). The CDR3 spans 16 residues. Trimming pared 4 bases from V and 3 bases from J, leaving 16 bases between. The V gene's germline CDR1 is MNHNY and CDR2 SVGAGI (reference sequence). The CDR3 loop reads CASSSKLTGPNQPQHF. Written as DNA, the CDR3 is TGTGCCAGCAGTTCTAAATTGACAGGACCCAATCAGCCCCAGCATTTT.

The chain is built from TRBV29-1 and TRBJ2-1; D tentatively fits TRBD1 or TRBD2 (5 bases each). CDR3 length: 13 amino acids. The germline gives CDR1 SQVTM, CDR2 ANQGSEA. V lost 6 bases and J lost 5, with 14 bases in between. The CDR3: CSVAPGPNNEQFF. The CDR3 nucleotides read TGCAGCGTCGCACCGGGACCCAACAATGAGCAGTTCTTC.